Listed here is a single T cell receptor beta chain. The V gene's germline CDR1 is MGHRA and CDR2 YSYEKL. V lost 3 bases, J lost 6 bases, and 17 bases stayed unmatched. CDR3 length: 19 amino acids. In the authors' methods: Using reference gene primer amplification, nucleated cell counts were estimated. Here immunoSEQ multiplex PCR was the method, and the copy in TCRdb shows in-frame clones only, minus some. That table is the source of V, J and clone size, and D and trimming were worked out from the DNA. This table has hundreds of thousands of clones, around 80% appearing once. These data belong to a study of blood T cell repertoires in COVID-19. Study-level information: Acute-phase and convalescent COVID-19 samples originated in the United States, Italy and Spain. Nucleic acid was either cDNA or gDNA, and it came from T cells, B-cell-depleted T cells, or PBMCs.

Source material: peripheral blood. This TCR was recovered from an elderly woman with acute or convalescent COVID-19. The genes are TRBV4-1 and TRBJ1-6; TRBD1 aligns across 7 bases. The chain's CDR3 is CASSQSTVAGGLVNSPLHF. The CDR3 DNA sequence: TGCGCCAGCAGCCAGTCCACGGTGGCAGGGGGTTTGGTTAATTCACCCCTCCACTTT.